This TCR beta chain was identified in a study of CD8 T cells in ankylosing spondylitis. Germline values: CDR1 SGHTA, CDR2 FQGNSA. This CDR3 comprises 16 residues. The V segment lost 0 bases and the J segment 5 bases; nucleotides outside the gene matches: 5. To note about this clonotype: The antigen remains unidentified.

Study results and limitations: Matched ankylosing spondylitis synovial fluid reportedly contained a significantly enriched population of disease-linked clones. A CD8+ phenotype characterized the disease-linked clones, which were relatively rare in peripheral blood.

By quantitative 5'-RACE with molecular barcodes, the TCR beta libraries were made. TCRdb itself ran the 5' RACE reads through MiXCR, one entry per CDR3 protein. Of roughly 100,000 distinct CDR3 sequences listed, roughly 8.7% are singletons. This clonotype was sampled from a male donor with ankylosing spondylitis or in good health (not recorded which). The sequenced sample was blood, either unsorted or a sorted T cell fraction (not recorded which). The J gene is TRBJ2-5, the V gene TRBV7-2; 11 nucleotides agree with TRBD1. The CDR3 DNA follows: TGTGCCAGCAGCTTAGCAGGACAGGGGGCTGGGGAGACCCAGTACTTC. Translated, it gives CASSLAGQGAGETQYF.